This T cell receptor (beta chain) was identified during a study of response to subunit inactivated influenza vaccine. Germline CDR1 LGHNA, CDR2 YNFKEQ. Trimming pared 0 bases from V and 4 bases from J, leaving 16 bases between. The CDR3 length is 16 residues. TCRdb reprocessed the RT-PCR reads with MiXCR, giving one entry per CDR3 protein. The table has about 700,000 distinct CDR3 sequences, around 13% seen once. This TCR derives from a man aged 50-60 years who received an inactivated influenza vaccine. The chain combines TRBV4-2 with TRBJ2-7; D could derive from TRBD1 or TRBD2 (6 bases each). The material sequenced was PBMCs from blood, taken less than 15 days before vaccination. The CDR3 here is CASSQEGGGHLYEQYF. The CDR3 DNA reads TGTGCCAGCAGCCAAGAGGGGGGCGGACACCTATACGAGCAGTACTTC.